This TCR beta chain was captured in a study of blood T cell repertoires in COVID-19. Looking at the study overall: Samples taken during acute and convalescent COVID-19 were collected in the United States, Italy and Spain. Sample material is recorded as cDNA or gDNA derived from T cells, B-cell-depleted T cells, or PBMCs.

As processed by the authors: Cell counts per sample came from amplifying reference gene primers. Data came from immunoSEQ multiplex PCR; TCRdb stores just in-frame clones and leaves some out. From that table come the V and J calls and clone size; the DNA was used to work out D and trimming. The sample shows about 190,000 clones, around 88% of them seen only once. Looked up from germline, CDR1 is SGHVS and CDR2 is FNYEAQ. The trim removed 1 base at V and 1 base at J, leaving 10 bases unmatched. The CDR3 extends over 18 amino acids. This sequence was found in a woman aged 25 to 39 with acute or convalescent COVID-19. This chain uses TRBV7-6 with TRBJ2-7; TRBD1 matches at 10 bases. The sequenced sample consisted of peripheral blood. The CDR3 region has the DNA TGTGCCAGCAGCTTAGGTCCTTCGGGGACAGGGGTTTCCTACGAGCAGTACTTC. Its translation: CASSLGPSGTGVSYEQYF.